This T cell receptor beta chain was sequenced for a study of T cells in Graves' hyperthyroidism and ophthalmopathy. The CDR3 totals 14 residues. Unmatched junction bases numbered 9, after V lost 5 bases and J lost 5 bases. Germline V gives CDR1 DFQATT, CDR2 SNEGSKA (reference sequence). RNA transcripts were the template for amplifying TCR beta CDR3 regions. RT-PCR in the first round (using the HTBI primer set) targeted the TCR CDR3. TCRdb re-derived calls from the multiplex PCR reads in MiXCR, one entry per CDR3 protein. The table includes approximately 400,000 distinct CDR3 sequences, approximately 19% detected once. The sample holds many counts of this clonotype. Those patients with uncontrolled infection, other autoimmune disease, pregnancy or lactation were excluded.

The sample comprised blood. The sequence came from a young woman with Graves' hyperthyroidism. The chain carries TRBV20-1 and TRBJ1-1; 9 bases are shared with TRBD1. The CDR3 loop is CSAPRGQGVTEAFF. CDR3 coding DNA: TGCAGTGCTCCGCGGGGACAGGGTGTTACTGAAGCTTTCTTT.